This T cell receptor (beta chain) stems from a study of identical twins. Findings and limits, study-wide: Beta out-of-frame sequences showed weaker excess twin sharing.

V shed 10 bases and J shed 3 bases, with 16 bases lying between them. Germline CDR1 is MNHEY and CDR2 is SMNVEV (reference sequence). The CDR3 has 13 amino acids. Healthy Caucasians alone served as donors. As concerns this clonotype: What it binds is unknown.

TCRdb reprocessed the 5' RACE reads via MiXCR and lists one record per CDR3 protein. The repertoire holds about 240,000 distinct CDR3 sequences, with approximately 7.8% as singletons. These same records also appear under a second study, on yellow fever vaccine responses in identical twins.

The rearrangement uses TRBV27 and TRBJ2-7, with a possible D match to TRBD1 (5 bases). Sample: CD8+ T cells sorted from blood. This receptor was taken from a woman between 18 and 29 years old in good health. CDR3 sequence (DNA): TGTGCCACCAGGGCCGGGTCGTACTACGAGCAGTACTTC. Amino acids: CATRAGSYYEQYF.